The 11 T cell receptor beta chains listed next were all sequenced from one sample in a study of blood T cell repertoires in COVID-19. Some clones are missing from TCRdb's copy, which holds only in-frame ones; the method was immunoSEQ multiplex PCR. The table records a few hundred thousand clones, about 87% of them present only once. The sequencing input was peripheral blood. The receptors here all came from a woman aged 55-70 years with COVID-19, enrolled during active disease.

This chain joins TRBV4-2 and TRBJ2-1, with 10 bases matching TRBD2. The germline V gene encodes CDR1 LGHNA and CDR2 YNFKEQ. V was clipped by 1 base and J by 6 bases; unmatched bases: 9. The CDR3 consists of 17 residues. CDR3 sequence: CASSQVRTSGAINEQFF. The CDR3 DNA reads TGTGCCAGCAGCCAAGTCCGCACTAGCGGGGCAATCAATGAGCAGTTCTTC.

The chain has TRBV5-1 and TRBJ2-1; 8 bases are shared with TRBD1. The ends lost 2 bases at V and 10 bases at J; junction bases unmatched: 11. CDR1 and CDR2 from the germline V gene are SGHRS and YFSETQ. This CDR3 is built from 15 residues. The CDR3 nucleotides are TGCGCCAGCAGCTTTCAGGGGGCCCGGGCCGGAGAGCAGTTCTTC. Its translation is CASSFQGARAGEQFF.

This clone has a single count. The chain couples TRBV6-5 to TRBJ2-1; D is unresolved. The germline gives CDR1 MNHEY, CDR2 SVGAGI. This CDR3 is 15 amino acids long. V lost 6 bases to trimming and J lost 0 bases, with 12 bases between them. The CDR3 region is CASRTLESSYNEQFF. The CDR3 DNA reads TGTGCCAGCAGAACTCTAGAAAGCTCCTACAATGAGCAGTTCTTC.

The CDR3 sequence: CASSDKTGPYGYTF. The DNA of the CDR3 is TGCGCCAGCAGCGACAAGACAGGGCCCTATGGCTACACCTTC. The chain joins TRBV5-1 to TRBJ1-2, with TRBD1 identical over 7 bases. CDR3 length: 14 residues. Germline V gene lookup returns CDR1 SGHRS and CDR2 YFSETQ. V gave up 4 bases and J gave up 4 bases; unmatched junction bases: 7.

This clone was recorded once. This chain joins TRBV14 and TRBJ2-1, with 11 bases identical to TRBD1. From germline, CDR1 is SGHDN and CDR2 FVKESK. The CDR3 sequence is 16 residues long. V shed 1 base and J 7 bases; nucleotides not matched to a gene: 6. The CDR3 DNA is TGTGCCAGCAGCCAAGGACGGACAGGGGGCATAAATGAGCAGTTCTTC. Encoded protein: CASSQGRTGGINEQFF.

The rearrangement uses TRBV27 and TRBJ2-1; 13 nucleotides align to TRBD2. The CDR3 runs to 16 residues. Germline V gene data show CDR1 as MNHEY and CDR2 as SMNVEV (reference sequence). V lost 8 bases to trimming and J lost 2 bases; unmatched junction nucleotides: 6. The DNA of the CDR3 is TGTGCCAGCGGTCCCGGACTAGCGGGAGCCTACAATGAGCAGTTCTTC. It codes for CASGPGLAGAYNEQFF.

The CDR3: CAWSRQGVNYGYTF. In DNA, the CDR3 is TGTGCCTGGAGTCGACAGGGTGTTAACTATGGCTACACCTTC. The chain uses TRBV30 and TRBJ1-2; TRBD1 aligns across 7 bases. Germline V gene data show CDR1 as GTSNPN and CDR2 as SVGIG (reference sequence). V was clipped by 2 bases and J by 1 base; unmatched bases: 4. This CDR3 spans 14 amino acids.

This sequence joins TRBV7-3 and TRBJ2-2; 7 nucleotides match TRBD2. There are 15 residues in the CDR3. The ends lost 3 bases at V and 2 bases at J; junction bases unmatched: 3. The germline V gene has CDR1 SGHTA and CDR2 FQGTGA. CDR3 in DNA: TGTGCCAGCAGCTTTGTGGGACTAAACACCGGGGAGCTGTTTTTT. It is translated as CASSFVGLNTGELFF.

V gene TRBV7-8 combines with J gene TRBJ1-3; no clear D. The CDR3 spans 15 residues. Trimming took 1 base from V and 3 from J, leaving 10 bases between them. Germline assignment: CDR1 SGHVS and CDR2 FQNEAQ. The CDR3 DNA reads TGTGCCAGCAGCTTAGGGGTCAGCGGTGGAAACACCATATATTTT. Residues: CASSLGVSGGNTIYF.

The chain employs TRBV6-6 and TRBJ2-7; TRBD2 is a possible D gene (6 bases). V was pared by 10 bases and J by 1 base, with 14 bases between. Germline V gene data show CDR1 as MNHNY and CDR2 as SVGAGI (reference sequence). The length of the CDR3 is 13 residues. This CDR3 is CAIHRDSSYEQYF. For the CDR3, the DNA is TGTGCCATCCACCGGGACTCATCCTACGAGCAGTACTTC.

This clone was counted only a few times. This chain joins TRBV7-6 and TRBJ2-5, with 10 bases that match TRBD1. The CDR3 is made up of 15 amino acids. V was pared by 1 base and J by 5 bases, with 4 bases of the junction left unmatched. In germline, CDR1 is SGHVS, CDR2 FNYEAQ. The CDR3 sequence: CASSLGQGALETQYF. DNA of the CDR3: TGTGCCAGCAGCTTAGGACAGGGGGCGCTGGAGACCCAGTACTTC.